This T cell receptor (beta chain) originates from a study of cytomegalovirus exposure and HLA in healthy donors (dated by TCRdb to between 2016 and 2019). In terms of the full investigation: In an earlier analysis of around 540 of the donors, under 300 Gb of sequence data and 117 million unique TCR beta sequences from about 180 million T cells were reported. To study patterns of TCR occurrence, a later analysis re-analyzed previously published TCR beta repertoires from 650 to 750 donors and added high-resolution HLA genotyping. The study used immunosequencing to profile the T cell repertoires of approximately 690 subjects and linked those repertoires to cytomegalovirus serostatus. A handful of DR-DQ haplotypes were treated as single units for association and clustering because of strong linkage in the cohort. To decide whether each TCR beta V gene segment behaved as functional or pseudogenic, an earlier analysis of nearly 600 of the donors relied on high-throughput TCR beta sequencing. HLA typing covered class I and class II loci at four-digit resolution. Besides the first cohort of more than 650 subjects, a separate validation cohort made up of about 120 different subjects was used. The aim of the study was to test whether cataloging public T cell receptors could identify signatures of past pathogen exposure. Every repertoire in the discovery cohort had been generated on one and the same sequencing platform. Among approximately 370 genotyped donors of the cohort, an average of around 250,000 unique TCR beta nucleotide sequences was sequenced per donor, of which 15% to 20% were non-productive. Genome-wide SNP genotypes for about 65% of the roughly 670 donors were used in a later genetic analysis, which treated that subset as a discovery cohort. In the later analysis, no new phenotypic data were used to find candidate immune exposures; instead, reliance was placed on TCR beta sequences and their occurrence across donors. Of the approximately 400 genotyped donors, less than 90% were placed in the genetic ancestry cluster associated with self-reported Caucasian donors. Donor age, sex, ethnicity and CMV serostatus were compiled alongside the repertoire data. To predict cytomegalovirus infection status, the study combined high-throughput TCR immunosequencing, statistical association of individual TCRs with disease status, and machine learning. Typing coverage differed by locus: A, B, C, DRB1 and DQB1 were typed in about 620-640 donors, DQA1 in roughly 500, DPA1 in approximately 600, and DPB1 in around 440. An early release covering more than 500 HLA-typed donors comprised around 300 gigabases of sequencing data and tens of millions of unique TCR sequences. Overall study outcomes, separate from this receptor: A later analysis reported that several top co-occurrence clusters appeared linked to parvovirus B19, influenza, CMV and Epstein-Barr virus. A later genetic analysis associated a missense DCLRE1C variant with V-gene and J-gene trimming of TCR beta chains, and an independent cohort replicated the association. The classifier was reported to diagnose cytomegalovirus status with high specificity and sensitivity in both the original cohort and the validation cohort. Sequencing depth was assumed to be roughly uniform across donors in the presence/absence analyses, though that assumption may not hold. Because HLA typing was unavailable for some donors at each locus, only the typed subset was used in association tests. An earlier analysis of 587 of the donors showed that most TCR beta V segments appeared in productive rearrangements either about 87% or about 30% of the time, which broadly matched IMGT annotations. The authors suggested that the approach could potentially be generalized to other disease states and immunological phenotypes. Three of the identified cytomegalovirus-associated TCR beta chains were confirmed in vitro to be specific for cytomegalovirus antigens. A group of highly shared sequence variants was considered likely to be a technical artifact of the sequencing pipeline. Compared with equally common non-associated chains, HLA-associated TCR beta chains in a later analysis were more clonally expanded and had lower generation probabilities. The 87-base-pair reads could not distinguish some IMGT-functional V segments, including TRBV6-2 and TRBV6-3, so those segments were excluded. According to a later analysis, most CMV-associated TCR beta chains appeared to be HLA-restricted, and the HLA associations seemed to be driven largely by CMV exposure. A further reported finding was that TCR beta sequences accurately predicted the HLA-A and HLA-B alleles for most subjects in the first cohort. This cohort had only TCR beta chains sequenced, and the lack of alpha or paired-chain data limited which features could be detected. Specific HLA alleles were associated with some 15,000 TCR beta sequences at a false discovery rate of 0.05 in a later analysis. Correlated functional status among segregating V segments might reflect linkage disequilibrium, but an unknown experimental factor could not be ruled out. Most TCR sequences were observed very rarely across donors, whereas some public TCRs were present in many individuals. Immune exposure information for the cohort was limited to CMV serostatus. A total of 150 to 200 TCR beta chains were listed by the study as associated with cytomegalovirus. A later analysis found that TCR association rates varied across HLA loci, with DRB1 alleles showing the most associated TCRs and HLA-C alleles the fewest. The earlier analysis of 450 to 700 of the donors excluded seventeen rarely observed V segments, including chromosome 9 orphons, because counts were too low. Strong co-occurrence of HLA alleles, especially DR and DQ, made assigning TCR associations to individual alleles difficult. Compared with the roughly 600-donor mean, donors in an Asian-associated ancestry cluster had fewer N-insertions in productive TCRs, according to a later genetic analysis.

The cohort comprised several hundred healthy bone marrow donors. Cohort members were all nominally healthy when sampled, although unrecorded immune exposures were likely present. The donor tested CMV seropositive and was one of the 289 seropositive cohort members. A peripheral blood sample was provided by each donor, and peripheral blood mononuclear cells were used for TCR beta sequencing. Genomic DNA extraction from the blood cell samples was performed with the Qiagen DNeasy Blood Extraction Kit. The library was prepared using the immunoSEQ multiplex PCR assay. For the multiplex PCR, a mixture combining 60 forward primers for TCR Vbeta segments and 13 reverse primers for TCR Jbeta segments was used. The CDR3 region of rearranged TCR beta genes was amplified from genomic DNA with a multiplex PCR assay. Amplified TCR beta libraries were sequenced as 87-base-pair reads on the Illumina HiSeq System. The study's own analysis went as follows. In a later analysis, some 80 million unique TCR beta chains were counted across the approximately 670 repertoires, and approximately 11 million of these chains were shared by at least two donors. A nearest-neighbor algorithm error-corrected the raw reads and collapsed the reads into unique sequences, merging closely related sequences to remove PCR and sequencing errors. V, D and J gene segments were assigned by aligning CDR3 sequences to IMGT reference sequences. For a sequence to be retained, a match of at least six nucleotides to both a V gene segment and a J gene segment was required. Rearrangements were classified as productive when the CDR3 lacked stop codons and remained in frame with V and J, and all other rearrangements were classified as non-productive. CDR3 was defined according to IMGT convention as the region running from the second conserved V-encoded cysteine to the conserved J-encoded phenylalanine. In an earlier analysis of more than 550 of the donors, sequences lacking an unambiguous match to a single V gene segment were excluded. In an earlier analysis of some 590 of the donors, a V segment was called functional when productive rearrangements were above 56.7%, and segregating when the standard deviation between donors exceeded 5%. To diagnose cytomegalovirus status from the catalog of TCR beta chain sequences, a statistical classification framework was built. A later analysis assigned V and J genes by comparing TCR nucleotide sequences with IMGT/GENE-DB human TR gene sequences. Using the TCRdist pipeline, a later analysis assigned CDR3 sequences along with most-parsimonious VDJ recombination scenarios. In a later analysis, every TCR beta chain was defined by the combination of its CDR3 amino acid sequence and its V-gene family, and reads without a unique V-gene family were dropped. To address suspected cross-contamination and a sequencing artifact, a later analysis removed around 600 highly shared, low-generation-probability nucleotide sequences. For each public chain, a later analysis derived a clonal expansion index from normalized ranks of inferred template counts within each repertoire. Generation probabilities in a later analysis came from a VDJ recombination model fitted to out-of-frame rearrangements, and those results were checked against IGoR. A later analysis scored TCR-TCR, TCR-HLA and TCR-CMV co-occurrence with hypergeometric tests, applying a repertoire-size bias correction to TCR pairs. To estimate false discovery rates, a later analysis permuted the HLA or CMV assignments 20 times. In a later analysis, co-occurring TCRs were grouped with DBSCAN, and TCRdist sequence similarity was added when clustering was performed within HLA-allele-positive subsets. Repertoires with fewer than 30,000 or more than 120,000 public chains, plus five repertoires with anomalous nucleotide sharing, were excluded from co-occurrence clustering. In its TCRdb copy, this immuneACCESS table keeps in-frame sequences only and misses some clones. Where compared with another copy, unresolved V genes explain less than half of these, and the others have no known cause. For V, J and clone size, that table is used; D and trimming come from the DNA. The sample table shows roughly 130,000 clones, and 75% to 85% are seen once. The ten top clones hold around 10% of the sample.

Taken from cysteine to phenylalanine, the CDR3 has 14 residues. The kept DNA is CDR3 alone, 42 bases in frame from the first base. V gives up 5 bases and J gives up 9 bases, and the segment between their germline ends measures 20 bases. Taken from the germline V gene, the CDR1 and CDR2 loops are SGHTA and FQGNSA. On this clone itself: No antigen is known for it. Base qualities are not recorded, but no much larger clone differs from it by a single base.

The TCR was taken from a male donor in good health and CMV-seropositive. Material: PBMCs. Recombination connected TRBV7-2 to TRBJ2-7; TRBD1 is possibly the D segment (6 matching bases). The nucleotides read TGTGCCAGCAGCCGACAGGTACCCCCTTGGGTGCAGTACTTC. It codes for CASSRQVPPWVQYF.